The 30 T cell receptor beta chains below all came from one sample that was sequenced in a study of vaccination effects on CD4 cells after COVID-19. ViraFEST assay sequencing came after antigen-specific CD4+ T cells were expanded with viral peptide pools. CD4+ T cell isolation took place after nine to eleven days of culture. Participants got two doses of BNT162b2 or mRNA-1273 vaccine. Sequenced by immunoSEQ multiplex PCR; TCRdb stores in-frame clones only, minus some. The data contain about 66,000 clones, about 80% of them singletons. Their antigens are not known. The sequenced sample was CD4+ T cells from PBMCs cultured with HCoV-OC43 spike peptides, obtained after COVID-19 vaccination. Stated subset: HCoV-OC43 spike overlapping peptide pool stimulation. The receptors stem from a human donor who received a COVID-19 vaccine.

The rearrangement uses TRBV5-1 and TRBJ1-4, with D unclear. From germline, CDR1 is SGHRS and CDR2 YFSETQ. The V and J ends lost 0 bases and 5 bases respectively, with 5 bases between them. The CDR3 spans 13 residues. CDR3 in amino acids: CASSLATNEKLFF. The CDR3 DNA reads TGCGCCAGCAGCTTGGCTACAAATGAAAAACTGTTTTTT.

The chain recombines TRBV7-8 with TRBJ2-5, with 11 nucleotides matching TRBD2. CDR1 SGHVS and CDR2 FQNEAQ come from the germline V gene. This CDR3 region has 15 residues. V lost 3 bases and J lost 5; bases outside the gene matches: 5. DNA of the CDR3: TGTGCCAGCAGCTTTGGGACTAGCGGCTTGGAGACCCAGTACTTC. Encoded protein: CASSFGTSGLETQYF.

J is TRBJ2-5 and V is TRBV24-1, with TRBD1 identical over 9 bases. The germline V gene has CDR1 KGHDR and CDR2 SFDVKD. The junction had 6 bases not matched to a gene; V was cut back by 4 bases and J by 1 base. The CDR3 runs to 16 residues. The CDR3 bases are TGTGCCACCAGTGACTTACCGGGACAGGGCCAAGAGACCCAGTACTTC. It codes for CATSDLPGQGQETQYF.

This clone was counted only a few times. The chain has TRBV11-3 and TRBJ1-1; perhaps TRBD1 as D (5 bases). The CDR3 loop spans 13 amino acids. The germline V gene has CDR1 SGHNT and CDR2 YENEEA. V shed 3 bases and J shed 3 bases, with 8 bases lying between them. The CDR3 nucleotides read TGTGCCAGCAGCTTCAAAGGGGACACTGAAGCTTTCTTT. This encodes CASSFKGDTEAFF.

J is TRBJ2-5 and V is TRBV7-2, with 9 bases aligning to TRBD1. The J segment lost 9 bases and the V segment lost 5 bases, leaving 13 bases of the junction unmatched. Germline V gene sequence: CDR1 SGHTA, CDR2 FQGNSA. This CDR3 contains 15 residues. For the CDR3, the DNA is TGTGCCAGCAGCCGGACGACAGGGGGGTGGGAGGCCCAGTACTTC. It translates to CASSRTTGGWEAQYF.

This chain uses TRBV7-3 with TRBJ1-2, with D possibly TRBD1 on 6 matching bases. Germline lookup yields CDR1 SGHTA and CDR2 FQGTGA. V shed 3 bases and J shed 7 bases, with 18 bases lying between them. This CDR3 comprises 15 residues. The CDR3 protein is CASSFDSTGSSGYTF. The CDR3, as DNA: TGTGCCAGCAGCTTCGACTCGACAGGATCTTCTGGCTACACCTTC. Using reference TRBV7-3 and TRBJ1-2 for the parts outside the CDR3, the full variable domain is GAGVSQTPSNKVTEKGKYVELRCDPISGHTALYWYRQSLGQGPEFLIYFQGTGAADDSGLPNDRFFAVRPEGSVSTLKIQRTERGDSAVYLCASSFDSTGSSGYTFGSGTRLTVV.

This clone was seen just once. The CDR3 spells CASSLGKGKGTEAFF. CDR3 DNA: TGTGCCAGCAGCTTGGGTAAGGGGAAGGGGACTGAAGCTTTCTTT. The rearrangement joins TRBV5-6 to TRBJ1-1; possible D gene TRBD1, 5 bases. The CDR3 runs to 15 residues. With 0 bases removed from V and 5 bases from J, the gap between germline ends came to 14 bases. The germline gives CDR1 SGHDT, CDR2 YYEEEE.

CDR3 sequence reads: CASTERGVGEKLFF. DNA for the CDR3: TGTGCCAGCACCGAACGCGGGGTAGGGGAAAAACTGTTTTTT. The chain uses TRBV25-1 and TRBJ1-4; the D is unclear. From germline, CDR1 is MGHDK and CDR2 SYGVNS. Trimming stripped 7 bases from V and 8 bases from J, with 17 bases between. The CDR3 totals 14 residues.

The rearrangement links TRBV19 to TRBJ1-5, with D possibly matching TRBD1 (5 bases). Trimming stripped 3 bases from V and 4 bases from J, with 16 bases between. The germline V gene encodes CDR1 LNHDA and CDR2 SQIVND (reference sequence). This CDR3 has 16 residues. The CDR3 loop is CASSIGTIRSNQPQHF. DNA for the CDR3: TGTGCCAGTAGTATTGGGACTATTAGATCGAATCAGCCCCAGCATTTT.

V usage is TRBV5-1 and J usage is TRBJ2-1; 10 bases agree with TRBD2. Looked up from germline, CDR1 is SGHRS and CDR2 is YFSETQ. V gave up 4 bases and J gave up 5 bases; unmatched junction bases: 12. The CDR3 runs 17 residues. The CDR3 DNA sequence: TGCGCCAGCAGCGTAGATACTAGCGGGGTTCGCCACAATGAGCAGTTCTTC. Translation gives CASSVDTSGVRHNEQFF.

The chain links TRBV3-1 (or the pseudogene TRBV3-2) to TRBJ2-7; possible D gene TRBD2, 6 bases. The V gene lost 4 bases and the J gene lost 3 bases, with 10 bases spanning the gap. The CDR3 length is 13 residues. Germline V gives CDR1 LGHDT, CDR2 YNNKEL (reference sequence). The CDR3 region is CASSPGGNYEQYV. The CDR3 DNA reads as TGTGCCAGCAGCCCGGGCGGGAACTACGAGCAGTACGTC.

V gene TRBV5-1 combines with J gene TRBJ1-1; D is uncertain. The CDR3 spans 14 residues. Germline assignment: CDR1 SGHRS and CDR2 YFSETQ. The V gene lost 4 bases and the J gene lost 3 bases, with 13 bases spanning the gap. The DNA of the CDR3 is TGCGCCAGCAGCGCGGGCGTTCAAGACACTGAAGCTTTCTTT. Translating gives CASSAGVQDTEAFF. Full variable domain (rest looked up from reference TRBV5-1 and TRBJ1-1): KAGVTQTPRYLIKTRGQQVTLSCSPISGHRSVSWYQQTPGQGLQFLFEYFSETQRNKGNFPGRFSGRQFSNSRSEMNVSTLELGDSALYLCASSAGVQDTEAFFGQGTRLTVV.

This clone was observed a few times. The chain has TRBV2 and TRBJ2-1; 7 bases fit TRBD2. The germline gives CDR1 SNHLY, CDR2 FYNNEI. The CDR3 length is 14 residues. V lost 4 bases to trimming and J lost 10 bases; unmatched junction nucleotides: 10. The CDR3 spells CASSGVSGAREQFF. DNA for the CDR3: TGTGCCAGCAGTGGGGTCAGCGGGGCTCGAGAGCAGTTCTTC.

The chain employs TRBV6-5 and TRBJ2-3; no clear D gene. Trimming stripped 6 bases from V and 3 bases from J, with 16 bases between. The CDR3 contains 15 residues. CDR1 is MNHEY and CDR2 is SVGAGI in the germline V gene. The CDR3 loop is CASSLLAVDTDTQYF. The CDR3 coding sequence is TGTGCCAGCAGCTTACTGGCGGTCGATACAGATACGCAGTATTTT.

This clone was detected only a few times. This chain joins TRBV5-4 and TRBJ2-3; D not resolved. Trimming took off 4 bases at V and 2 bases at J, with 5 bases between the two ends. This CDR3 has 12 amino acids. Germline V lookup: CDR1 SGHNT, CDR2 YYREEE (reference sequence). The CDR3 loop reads CASSTDTDTQYF. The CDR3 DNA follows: TGTGCCAGCAGCACGGACACAGATACGCAGTATTTT.

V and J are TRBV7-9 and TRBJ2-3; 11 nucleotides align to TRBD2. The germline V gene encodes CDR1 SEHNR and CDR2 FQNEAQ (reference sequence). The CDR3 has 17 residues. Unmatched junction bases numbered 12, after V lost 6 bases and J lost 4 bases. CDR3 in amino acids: CASSLGSSGGMADTQYF. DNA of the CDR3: TGTGCCAGCAGTCTGGGGTCTAGCGGGGGGATGGCAGATACGCAGTATTTT.

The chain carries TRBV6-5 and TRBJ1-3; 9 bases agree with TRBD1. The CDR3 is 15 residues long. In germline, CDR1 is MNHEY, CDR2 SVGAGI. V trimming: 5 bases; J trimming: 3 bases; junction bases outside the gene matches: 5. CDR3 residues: CASSPQGAGGNTIYF. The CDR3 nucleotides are TGTGCCAGCAGTCCACAGGGGGCTGGTGGAAACACCATATATTTT.

The CDR3 DNA reads TGCGCCAGCAGCTTGTACGACAGAAACACCGGGGAGCTGTTTTTT. Its protein product is CASSLYDRNTGELFF. This chain connects TRBV5-1 to TRBJ2-2, with D maybe TRBD1 (5 bases). The CDR3 has 15 amino acids. Germline lookup yields CDR1 SGHRS and CDR2 YFSETQ. V lost 1 base and J 2 bases, leaving 9 bases between the germline ends.

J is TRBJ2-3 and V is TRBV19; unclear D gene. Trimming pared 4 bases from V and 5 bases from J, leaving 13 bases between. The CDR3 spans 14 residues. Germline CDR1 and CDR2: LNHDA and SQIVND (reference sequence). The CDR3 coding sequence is TGTGCCAGTAGTAACTCCCGTCCATTAGATACGCAGTATTTT. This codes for CASSNSRPLDTQYF.

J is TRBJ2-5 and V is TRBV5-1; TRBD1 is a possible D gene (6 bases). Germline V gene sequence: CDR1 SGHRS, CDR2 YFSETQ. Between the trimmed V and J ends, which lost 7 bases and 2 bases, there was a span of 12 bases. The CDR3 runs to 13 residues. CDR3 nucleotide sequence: TGCGCCAGCCAGGGGTCAGGGCAAGAGACCCAGTACTTC. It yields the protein CASQGSGQETQYF.

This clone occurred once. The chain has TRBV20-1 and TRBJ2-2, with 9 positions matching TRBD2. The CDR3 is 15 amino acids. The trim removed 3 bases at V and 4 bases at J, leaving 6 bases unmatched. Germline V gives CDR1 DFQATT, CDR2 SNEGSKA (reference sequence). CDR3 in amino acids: CSASVAGGPTGELFF. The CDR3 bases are TGCAGTGCTAGTGTTGCGGGGGGGCCCACCGGGGAGCTGTTTTTT.

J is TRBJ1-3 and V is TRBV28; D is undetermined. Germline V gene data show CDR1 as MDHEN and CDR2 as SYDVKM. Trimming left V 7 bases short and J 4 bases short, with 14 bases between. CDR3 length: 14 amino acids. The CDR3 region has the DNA TGTGCCAGCACCCATACAGTGAGGGGAAACACCATATATTTT. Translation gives CASTHTVRGNTIYF.

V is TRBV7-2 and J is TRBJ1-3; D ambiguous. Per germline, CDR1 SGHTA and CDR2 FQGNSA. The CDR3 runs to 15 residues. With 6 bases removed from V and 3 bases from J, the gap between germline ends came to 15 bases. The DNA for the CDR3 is TGTGCCAGCAGTCCCAGTTCACATGGTGGAAACACCATATATTTT. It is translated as CASSPSSHGGNTIYF.

CDR3 coding DNA: TGTGCCAGCAGCCAAGGACAGGCCCTCCACTTT. As protein: CASSQGQALHF. The chain combines TRBV12-3 or TRBV12-4 with TRBJ1-6; 7 nucleotides line up with TRBD1. The length of the CDR3 is 11 residues. The V segment lost 6 bases and the J segment 14 bases; nucleotides outside the gene matches: 4.

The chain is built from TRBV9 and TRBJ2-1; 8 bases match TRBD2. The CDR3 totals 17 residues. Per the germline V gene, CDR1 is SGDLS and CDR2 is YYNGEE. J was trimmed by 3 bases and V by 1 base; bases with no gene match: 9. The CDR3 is CASSVSIGGGLYNEQFF. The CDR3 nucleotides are TGTGCCAGCAGCGTATCCATCGGCGGGGGGCTCTACAATGAGCAGTTCTTC.

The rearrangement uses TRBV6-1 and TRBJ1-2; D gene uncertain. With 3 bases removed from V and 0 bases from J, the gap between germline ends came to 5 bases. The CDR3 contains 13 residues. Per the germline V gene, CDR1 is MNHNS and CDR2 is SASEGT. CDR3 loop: CASSELANYGYTF. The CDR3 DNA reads TGTGCCAGCAGTGAGTTAGCTAACTATGGCTACACCTTC.

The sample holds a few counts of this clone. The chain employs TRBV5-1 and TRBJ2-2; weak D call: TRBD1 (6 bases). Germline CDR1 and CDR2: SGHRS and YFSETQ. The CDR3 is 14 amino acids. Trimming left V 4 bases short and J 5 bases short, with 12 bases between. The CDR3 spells CASSGAGVTGELFF. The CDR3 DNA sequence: TGCGCCAGCAGCGGAGCAGGGGTTACCGGGGAGCTGTTTTTT.

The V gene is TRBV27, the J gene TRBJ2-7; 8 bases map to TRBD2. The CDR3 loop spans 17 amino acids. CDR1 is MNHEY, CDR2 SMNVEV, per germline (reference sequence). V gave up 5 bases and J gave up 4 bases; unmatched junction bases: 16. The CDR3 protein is CASSRTVARGDIYEQYV. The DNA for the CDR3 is TGTGCCAGCAGTCGTACCGTCGCGCGGGGGGATATTTACGAGCAGTACGTC.

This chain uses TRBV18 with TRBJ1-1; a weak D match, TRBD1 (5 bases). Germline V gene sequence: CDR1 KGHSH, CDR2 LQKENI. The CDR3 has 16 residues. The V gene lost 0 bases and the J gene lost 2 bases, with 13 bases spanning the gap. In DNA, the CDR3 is TGTGCCAGCTCACCACCTGACAGATCCCTAAACACTGAAGCTTTCTTT. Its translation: CASSPPDRSLNTEAFF.

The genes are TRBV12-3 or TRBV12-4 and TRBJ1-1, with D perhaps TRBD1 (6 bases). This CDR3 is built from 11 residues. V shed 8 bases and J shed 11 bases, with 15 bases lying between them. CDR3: CASYLNRDAFF. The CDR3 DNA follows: TGTGCCAGCTACCTAAACAGGGATGCTTTCTTT.